The clone carrying this T cell receptor (gamma chain) counts as hyperexpanded. The sample holds other DNA sequences that translate to the same CDR3. These data belong to a study of gammadelta T cells in human blood. TCRdb re-called the RT-PCR reads with CATT. The profile shows roughly 200 gamma-chain clones, around 3.5% of them singletons. The CDR3 loop spans 9 amino acids. V dropped 8 bases and J dropped 8; count of bases not matched to a gene: 1. The chain carries TRGV10 and TRGJ1 or TRGJ2. TRGV10 is flagged as an ORF with uncertain function. This clonotype was sampled from a newborn. The sequencing input was Vgamma9Vdelta2 gamma-delta T cells from cord blood. The CDR3 spells CAAWDKKLF. The CDR3 coding sequence is TGTGCTGCGTGGGATAAGAAACTCTTT.